This TCR beta chain emerged from a study of identifying expanded T cells in peripheral blood. CDR3 length: 15 residues. In germline, CDR1 is MGHRA, CDR2 YSYEKL. Losses at the gene ends were 4 bases for V and 7 bases for J; bases not matched to a gene: 11. Assay used: immunoSEQ multiplex PCR; TCRdb lists only in-frame clones, some missing. Of approximately 130,000 clones listed, about 86% were seen once; the top ten hold 8% to 9%. This receptor was taken from a person between 18 and 70 years old in good health. The sample consisted of blood. J is TRBJ2-7 and V is TRBV4-1; TRBD2 matches at 9 bases. The CDR3 spells CASSLTVAGAEEQYF. CDR3 coding DNA: TGCGCCAGCAGCCTTACCGTAGCGGGAGCGGAAGAGCAGTACTTC.